Below, 29 T cell receptor beta chains from the same sample are listed, as sequenced in a study of blood T cell repertoires in COVID-19. TCRdb keeps only in-frame clones here, not all; method: immunoSEQ multiplex PCR. The sample yields approximately 120,000 clones, roughly 83% seen once. The sample was peripheral blood. These receptor sequences come from a woman in her sixties with acute or convalescent COVID-19.

The chain employs TRBV18 and TRBJ2-1; 9 positions agree with TRBD2. V was pared by 2 bases and J by 4 bases, with 3 bases of the junction left unmatched. The CDR3 totals 15 residues. Germline CDR1 KGHSH, CDR2 LQKENI. The CDR3 here is CASSPSAGGYNEQFF. The CDR3 DNA follows: TGTGCCAGCTCACCATCAGCGGGAGGATACAATGAGCAGTTCTTC.

J is TRBJ2-1 and V is TRBV7-2; tentative D call: TRBD2 (5 bases). The germline V gene has CDR1 SGHTA and CDR2 FQGNSA. The ends were cut back, 5 bases at V and 8 bases at J, with 19 bases in the middle. The CDR3 length is 15 residues. CDR3 coding DNA: TGTGCCAGCAGCCCTAGTAGGGAAGGGAGCCATGAGCAGTTCTTC. Residues: CASSPSREGSHEQFF.

This chain joins TRBV24-1 and TRBJ2-7; 12 nucleotides align to TRBD1. The CDR3 has 15 amino acids. Trimming at V came to 6 bases and at J to 5 bases, leaving 7 bases not matched to a gene. Germline CDR1 and CDR2: KGHDR and SFDVKD. For the CDR3, the DNA is TGTGCCACCAGTAAGGGACAGGGGGCTTCTCACGAGCAGTACTTC. It is translated as CATSKGQGASHEQYF.

The genes are TRBV6-5 and TRBJ2-1, with a tentative D call TRBD2 (6 bases). CDR3 length equals 15 residues. With 6 bases removed from V and 10 bases from J, the gap between germline ends came to 22 bases. In germline, CDR1 is MNHEY, CDR2 SVGAGI. DNA of the CDR3: TGTGCCAGCAGCCCGGGACTGACGACGCTAGGGGAGCAGTTCTTC. Protein: CASSPGLTTLGEQFF.

The chain carries TRBV5-1 and TRBJ2-5, with D hard to call. The CDR3 has 13 residues. CDR1 SGHRS and CDR2 YFSETQ come from the germline V gene. Trimming removed 7 bases from V and 2 bases from J, with 12 bases in between. CDR3 DNA sequence: TGCGCCAGCTGCCGGCAGGTACAAGAGACCCAGTACTTC. Translating it yields CASCRQVQETQYF.

The chain couples TRBV5-1 to TRBJ1-2; TRBD1 aligns across 7 bases. The junction had 8 bases not matched to a gene; V was cut back by 4 bases and J by 8 bases. Germline V CDR1 and CDR2: SGHRS, YFSETQ. This CDR3 is built from 13 residues. DNA of the CDR3: TGCGCCAGCAGCGACGACAGGGCGTCGGGCTACACCTTC. Translated: CASSDDRASGYTF.

The chain has TRBV5-4 and TRBJ2-3; D ambiguous. The CDR3 has 16 amino acids. Germline values: CDR1 SGHNT, CDR2 YYREEE (reference sequence). V was pared by 4 bases and J by 4 bases, with 19 bases between. The CDR3 loop is CASSPGSRSRSDTQYF. The DNA of the CDR3 is TGTGCCAGCAGCCCCGGGTCTAGAAGCCGGTCAGATACGCAGTATTTT. The full variable domain, in which reference TRBV5-4 and TRBJ2-3 provide the parts outside the CDR3, is ETGVTQSPTHLIKTRGQQVTLRCSSQSGHNTVSWYQQALGQGPQFIFQYYREEENGRGNFPPRFSGLQFPNYSSELNVNALELDDSALYLCASSPGSRSRSDTQYFGPGTRLTVL.

V gene TRBV4-2 combines with J gene TRBJ1-4; TRBD1 might be the D (6 bases). The CDR3 consists of 15 residues. In germline, CDR1 is LGHNA, CDR2 YNFKEQ. V was clipped by 2 bases and J by 8 bases, with 15 bases between them. The CDR3 here is CASSQSRGADEKLFF. The CDR3 DNA follows: TGTGCCAGCAGCCAATCTCGGGGGGCCGACGAAAAACTGTTTTTT.

This rearrangement joins TRBV24-1 to TRBJ1-4, with 9 bases matching TRBD1. Trimming at V came to 12 bases and at J to 4 bases, leaving 8 bases not matched to a gene. This CDR3 spans 14 amino acids. Per the germline V gene, CDR1 is KGHDR and CDR2 is SFDVKD. The CDR3 bases are TGTGCCGGACAAACGGGACAGGGTAATGAAAAACTGTTTTTT. Its translation is CAGQTGQGNEKLFF.

This clone was counted a few times. V usage is TRBV30 and J usage is TRBJ1-6; D is unclear. V lost 2 bases and J 10 bases, leaving 9 bases between the germline ends. Per the germline V gene, CDR1 is GTSNPN and CDR2 is SVGIG (reference sequence). The CDR3 is made up of 12 amino acids. CDR3 sequence: CAWSTTVSPLHF. The CDR3 nucleotides read TGTGCCTGGAGTACTACGGTCTCACCCCTCCACTTT.

The chain employs TRBV28 and TRBJ2-5; perhaps TRBD2 as D (6 bases). The germline V gene encodes CDR1 MDHEN and CDR2 SYDVKM. The CDR3 loop spans 13 amino acids. The V and J ends lost 5 bases and 3 bases respectively, with 10 bases between them. The CDR3 loop reads CASSPGLEETQYF. The CDR3 DNA is TGTGCCAGCAGTCCGGGACTGGAAGAGACCCAGTACTTC.

CDR3 bases: TGTGCCAGCAGTCCCGGGGACAGGGGGTATGGCTACACCTTC. This codes for CASSPGDRGYGYTF. The J gene is TRBJ1-2, the V gene TRBV27; 11 nucleotides match TRBD1. The junction had 4 bases not matched to a gene; V was cut back by 5 bases and J by 5 bases. CDR3 length: 14 amino acids. Per germline, CDR1 MNHEY and CDR2 SMNVEV (reference sequence).

In the case of this clone: This CDR3 is also generated by other DNA sequences in the sample. The gene calls are TRBV2 and TRBJ1-2; possibly TRBD1 for D (5 bases). This CDR3 is built from 13 residues. The V gene's germline CDR1 is SNHLY and CDR2 FYNNEI. V lost 8 bases, J lost 0 bases, and 10 bases lay in between. The CDR3 loop reads CASGGGANYGYTF. The DNA for the CDR3 is TGTGCCAGCGGGGGAGGGGCTAACTATGGCTACACCTTC.

The V and J genes are TRBV4-2 and TRBJ1-6; TRBD1 might be the D (5 bases). Per the germline V gene, CDR1 is LGHNA and CDR2 is YNFKEQ. This CDR3 has 15 amino acids. With 3 bases removed from V and 7 bases from J, the gap between germline ends came to 13 bases. In DNA form, the CDR3 reads TGTGCCAGCAGCCAGCCGGGACTGAGCAATTCACCCCTCCACTTT. Translated: CASSQPGLSNSPLHF.

The chain carries TRBV29-1 and TRBJ1-2; possible D gene TRBD1, 6 bases. CDR3 length: 14 residues. Germline loops: CDR1 SQVTM, CDR2 ANQGSEA. This CDR3 reads CSTVRDISLRGYTF. The CDR3 DNA follows: TGCAGTACAGTCCGGGACATTTCTCTCCGTGGCTACACCTTC. Looking up the rest from reference TRBV29-1 and TRBJ1-2 gives the full variable domain: SAVISQKPSRDICQRGTSLTIQCQVDSQVTMMFWYRQQPGQSLTLIATANQGSEATYESGFVIDKFPISRPNLTFSTLTVSNMSPEDSSIYLCSTVRDISLRGYTFGSGTRLTVV.

The chain couples TRBV5-1 to TRBJ1-1, with TRBD1 matching over 11 bases. CDR3 length: 15 residues. From germline, CDR1 is SGHRS and CDR2 YFSETQ. After removal of 4 bases from V and 4 bases from J, the junction contained 6 bases not matched to a gene. This CDR3 reads CASSPTGTGGTEAFF. The CDR3 DNA is TGCGCCAGCAGCCCCACCGGGACAGGGGGCACTGAAGCTTTCTTT. Variable domain in full (rest from reference TRBV5-1 and TRBJ1-1): KAGVTQTPRYLIKTRGQQVTLSCSPISGHRSVSWYQQTPGQGLQFLFEYFSETQRNKGNFPGRFSGRQFSNSRSEMNVSTLELGDSALYLCASSPTGTGGTEAFFGQGTRLTVV.

The table lists this clone with a count of one. Its ends do not fully match the called genes, so a read error is possible. The rearrangement links TRBV6-4 to TRBJ2-2; 11 positions agree with TRBD2. This CDR3 comprises 15 residues. Germline CDR1 is MRHNA and CDR2 is SNTAGT. CDR3 in amino acids: CASSATSGSTEELFF. The DNA for the CDR3 is TGTGCCAGCAGCGCCACTAGCGGGAGCACCGAGGAGCTGTTTTTT.

The chain combines TRBV10-1 with TRBJ2-1, with 8 bases lining up with TRBD2. Germline lookup yields CDR1 WNHNN and CDR2 SYGVQD (reference sequence). There are 14 residues in the CDR3. V dropped 8 bases and J dropped 6; count of bases not matched to a gene: 9. CDR3 coding DNA: TGCGCCAGCCCCGGGACTAGACCCTTCAATGAGCAGTTCTTC. Amino acid sequence: CASPGTRPFNEQFF.

The V gene is TRBV19, the J gene TRBJ1-2; D is possibly TRBD1 (5 bases). The V and J ends lost 9 bases and 7 bases respectively, with 15 bases between them. This CDR3 has 12 residues. In germline, CDR1 is LNHDA, CDR2 SQIVND (reference sequence). The CDR3 here is CASFTGVFGYTF. In nucleotides, the CDR3 is TGTGCCAGCTTCACGGGGGTTTTTGGCTACACCTTC.

The chain uses TRBV19 and TRBJ1-5, with 9 bases fitting TRBD1. V shed 5 bases, J shed 3 bases, and the junction held 8 bases outside the gene matches. This CDR3 is built from 16 residues. Germline CDR1 is LNHDA and CDR2 is SQIVND (reference sequence). As DNA, the CDR3 is TGTGCCAGTAGTCGCTATCGGACAGGGGACAATCAGCCCCAGCATTTT. Protein: CASSRYRTGDNQPQHF.

The chain links TRBV5-1 to TRBJ2-1, with 7 nucleotides matching TRBD2. Unmatched junction bases numbered 14, after V lost 5 bases and J lost 0 bases. CDR1 and CDR2 (germline): SGHRS, YFSETQ. This CDR3 is 18 amino acids long. CDR3 protein: CASSAASGGWTSYNEQFF. The CDR3 DNA follows: TGCGCCAGCAGTGCCGCTAGCGGAGGATGGACCTCCTACAATGAGCAGTTCTTC.

This clone has only one observation. The chain recombines TRBV29-1 with TRBJ1-2; 7 bases fit TRBD1. The length of the CDR3 is 14 residues. The germline V gene has CDR1 SQVTM and CDR2 ANQGSEA. V lost 4 bases and J lost 8; bases outside the gene matches: 13. The chain's CDR3 is CSVAYSGRQGGYTF. The CDR3 DNA follows: TGCAGCGTTGCGTACTCGGGTCGACAGGGAGGCTACACCTTC.

The chain uses TRBV28 and TRBJ2-3; TRBD1 is a possible D gene (6 bases). V lost 6 bases and J 3 bases, leaving 19 bases between the germline ends. The CDR3 length is 16 residues. Looked up from germline, CDR1 is MDHEN and CDR2 is SYDVKM. CDR3 residues: CASRPGQGKGTDTQYF. CDR3 sequence (DNA): TGTGCCAGCAGGCCGGGACAAGGGAAGGGAACAGATACGCAGTATTTT.

The chain is built from TRBV6-5 and TRBJ1-2; a weak D match, TRBD1 (6 bases). The germline V gene encodes CDR1 MNHEY and CDR2 SVGAGI. CDR3 size: 13 residues. V gave up 4 bases and J gave up 5 bases, with 11 bases separating them. Written as DNA, the CDR3 is TGTGCCAGCAGTTCACAGGGTTTATATGGCTACACCTTC. As protein: CASSSQGLYGYTF.

The V call is TRBV18, the J call TRBJ1-2, with D possibly TRBD1 on 5 matching bases. The germline gives CDR1 KGHSH, CDR2 LQKENI. V lost 6 bases to trimming and J lost 5 bases, with 22 bases between them. This CDR3 has 16 amino acids. The CDR3 region has the DNA TGTGCCAGCTCCCCCTCCCCCGCAGGGAAGGGTTATGGCTACACCTTC. Its protein product is CASSPSPAGKGYGYTF.

V gene TRBV5-1 combines with J gene TRBJ2-5; D not resolved. Germline CDR1 is SGHRS and CDR2 is YFSETQ. V lost 0 bases to trimming and J lost 2 bases, with 8 bases between them. This CDR3 contains 14 residues. Written as DNA, the CDR3 is TGCGCCAGCAGCTTGGTTCAGCGACAAGAGACCCAGTACTTC. Encoded protein: CASSLVQRQETQYF.

In its sample, this clone was seen once. The V and J genes are TRBV7-2 and TRBJ1-5; tentative D call: TRBD1 (6 bases). Germline values: CDR1 SGHTA, CDR2 FQGNSA. The germline V and J ends were trimmed by 5 bases and 7 bases, with 15 bases remaining between them. The CDR3 spans 14 residues. CDR3 DNA sequence: TGTGCCAGCAGCCCCAGGGGTCCAGAACAGCCCCAGCATTTT. Translation gives CASSPRGPEQPQHF.

The CDR3 spells CASSVLSSYEQYF. CDR3 in DNA: TGTGCCAGCAGCGTCCTGAGCTCCTACGAGCAGTACTTC. V is TRBV2 and J is TRBJ2-7; D uncertain. Germline CDR1 is SNHLY and CDR2 is FYNNEI. The CDR3 is 13 residues long. V gave up 6 bases and J gave up 0 bases, with 9 bases separating them.

This chain joins TRBV29-1 and TRBJ2-5; TRBD2 matches 8 bases. The CDR3 extends over 14 amino acids. Germline loops: CDR1 SQVTM, CDR2 ANQGSEA. The ends lost 6 bases at V and 4 bases at J; junction bases unmatched: 10. The CDR3 bases are TGCAGCGTCGGCAGCGGGAGCTCGACAGAGACCCAGTACTTC. It specifies CSVGSGSSTETQYF.